This T cell receptor beta chain was captured by sequencing in a study of vaccination effects on CD4 cells after COVID-19. This CDR3 spans 15 amino acids. V shed 6 bases and J shed 7 bases, with 19 bases lying between them. The germline V gene has CDR1 MNHEY and CDR2 SMNVEV (reference sequence). Study-wide results and limits: Mainly new vaccine-induced clones made up the post-vaccine spike-reactive clones in convalescents. Late after vaccination, infection- and vaccine-induced clones showed marked clonal contraction.

Comment on this clone: The antigen remains undetermined.

The method was immunoSEQ multiplex PCR; TCRdb's version includes in-frame clones alone and lacks a portion of them. Seen here are roughly 70,000 clones, under 85% observed once, and the top ten hold more than 5%. Sequencing in the ViraFEST assay came after antigen-specific CD4+ T cells had been expanded with viral peptide pools, which were used to stimulate PBMC. Researchers isolated CD4+ T cells once less than twelve days of culture had elapsed. A PCR test confirmed that the person had SARS-CoV-2 infection between March and December 2020. The authors replaced half the medium with IL-2 medium on days 3 and 7.

The starting material was CD4+ T cells from PBMCs cultured with HIV peptides, obtained before COVID-19 vaccination. Specified subset: HIV-1 Nef peptide pool negative control/reference culture. This receptor was taken from a human donor who had a prior SARS-CoV-2 infection. This chain uses TRBV27 with TRBJ2-1, with a weak D call TRBD1 (6 bases). The CDR3 region is CASSLRDIFGNEQFF. The CDR3 nucleotides are TGTGCCAGCAGCCTCCGGGACATTTTTGGTAATGAGCAGTTCTTC.